This note documents a single T cell receptor beta chain sequence. Its antigen is currently unknown. The sample belongs to a study of human T cells and chemical hapten exposure. Whole-study context: TCR yields per sample varied, mainly owing to small pooled library volume differences.

Library preparation tagged each individual cDNA molecule with a unique molecular identifier. As processed by the authors: A per-sample median of roughly 100,000 TCRs was observed, with a range of about 23,224 to 690,600. MiXCR, applied by TCRdb to the RACE reads, yields one record per CDR3 protein. These V and J calls originate from TCRdb's pipeline instead of the authors' own analysis. The sample carries some 46,000 distinct CDR3 sequences, approximately 4.7% recorded once. The ends were cut back, 3 bases at V and 3 bases at J, with 15 bases in the middle. Germline loops: CDR1 DFQATT, CDR2 SNEGSKA (reference sequence). CDR3 length: 15 amino acids. Study findings and constraints: DPC sensitization did not alter TCRs above 1 in 1000 frequency.

Time point given: healthy volunteer bleed at 2 weeks. Total RNA was isolated from whole blood that had not been fractionated. Sequencing was done on a sample of whole blood. The sequence was obtained from a female donor in good health. Some clones in this sample may be carry-over from other donors' samples. The chain recombines TRBV20-1 with TRBJ2-1; D possibly matches TRBD1 or TRBD2 (6 bases each). The CDR3 DNA reads TGCAGTGCTAGGGGGCGGGGCAGGGGCTACAATGAGCAGTTCTTC. It codes for CSARGRGRGYNEQFF.